These 29 T cell receptor beta chains share one sample of origin, sequenced in a study of beta chain features in type 1 diabetes. The isolated RNA, all of it, was reverse transcribed, so expressed TCRB transcripts were what got sequenced. TCRdb keeps only in-frame clones here, not all; method: immunoSEQ multiplex PCR. The sample records 200,000 to 250,000 clones, 11% being singletons. The material sequenced was central memory CD4+ T cells from blood. The receptors were sampled from a man younger than 35 in good health.

This clone showed up just a few times. V is TRBV28 and J is TRBJ2-7; the match to TRBD2 covers 8 bases. This CDR3 has 17 amino acids. The trim removed 4 bases at V and 6 bases at J, leaving 17 bases unmatched. Looked up from germline, CDR1 is MDHEN and CDR2 is SYDVKM. CDR3: CASSSPLAAIPYREQYF. The CDR3 DNA reads TGTGCCAGCAGTTCCCCACTAGCGGCGATTCCTTATCGCGAGCAGTACTTC. Filled out from reference TRBV28 and TRBJ2-7, the complete variable domain reads DVKVTQSSRYLVKRTGEKVFLECVQDMDHENMFWYRQDPGLGLRLIYFSYDVKMKEKGDIPEGYSVSREKKERFSLILESASTNQTSMYLCASSSPLAAIPYREQYFGPGTRLTVT.

This clone was picked up many times. The V gene is TRBV5-6, the J gene TRBJ2-6; 7 nucleotides agree with TRBD2. This CDR3 is 17 amino acids long. The V gene's germline CDR1 is SGHDT and CDR2 YYEEEE. The V gene end was trimmed by 3 bases and the J gene end by 0 bases; junction bases not matched to a gene: 6. The CDR3 here is CASSSMGGSSGANVLTF. The CDR3 DNA sequence: TGTGCCAGCAGCTCAATGGGCGGGAGCTCTGGGGCCAACGTCCTGACTTTC.

V usage is TRBV14 and J usage is TRBJ2-7; D gene unclear. Per the germline V gene, CDR1 is SGHDN and CDR2 is FVKESK. Between the trimmed V and J ends, which lost 6 bases and 0 bases, there was a span of 9 bases. This CDR3 is built from 13 residues. The CDR3 DNA reads as TGTGCCAGCAGTTTGCGCCTCTCCTACGAGCAGTACTTC. This gives the protein CASSLRLSYEQYF.

This clone was observed a handful of times. The chain carries TRBV7-9 and TRBJ2-3; D unresolved. V lost 4 bases to trimming and J lost 1 base, with 12 bases between them. Germline V gene lookup returns CDR1 SEHNR and CDR2 FQNEAQ (reference sequence). The CDR3 is made up of 15 amino acids. The CDR3 sequence: CASSSVDGGTDTQYF. As DNA, the CDR3 is TGTGCCAGCAGCTCCGTAGATGGGGGCACAGATACGCAGTATTTT.

The genes are TRBV28 and TRBJ2-1; 8 nucleotides agree with TRBD1. The CDR3 spans 15 residues. V was pared by 6 bases and J by 4 bases, with 8 bases of the junction left unmatched. Germline CDR1 reads MDHEN; CDR2 reads SYDVKM. In DNA form, the CDR3 reads TGTGCCAGCAGGTTCCCAGGGGGCGGGTACAATGAGCAGTTCTTC. This gives the protein CASRFPGGGYNEQFF.

The chain combines TRBV7-9 with TRBJ2-3; perhaps TRBD1 as D (5 bases). From germline, CDR1 is SEHNR and CDR2 FQNEAQ (reference sequence). This CDR3 spans 16 amino acids. V was pared by 4 bases and J by 4 bases, with 18 bases between. The CDR3 here is CASSSDSWGRADTQYF. The CDR3 DNA follows: TGTGCCAGCAGCTCAGACAGTTGGGGTAGGGCAGATACGCAGTATTTT.

This CDR3 is CASSPGRLENTDTQYF. Here the CDR3 DNA reads TGTGCCAGCAGCCCGGGGCGGCTAGAAAACACAGATACGCAGTATTTT. The chain employs TRBV5-4 and TRBJ2-3, with D perhaps being TRBD1 or TRBD2 (5 bases each). Germline CDR1 is SGHNT and CDR2 is YYREEE (reference sequence). This CDR3 spans 16 amino acids. The V gene lost 4 bases and the J gene lost 2 bases, with 17 bases spanning the gap.

The CDR3 sequence: CASSPEGQGGETQYF. CDR3 in DNA: TGTGCCAGCAGCCCTGAGGGACAGGGCGGAGAGACCCAGTACTTC. The V call is TRBV2, the J call TRBJ2-5, with 9 positions matching TRBD1. This CDR3 region has 15 residues. V lost 6 bases to trimming and J lost 4 bases; unmatched junction nucleotides: 9. CDR1 SNHLY and CDR2 FYNNEI come from the germline V gene.

The table lists this clone with a few counts. The CDR3 region has the DNA TGTGCCAGCTCACCACGTACTGGCCAGAACGAGCAGTACTTC. Its protein is CASSPRTGQNEQYF. The rearrangement links TRBV18 to TRBJ2-5; D uncertain. The DNA end is a closer match to TRBJ2-7, so the J assignment may be wrong. The CDR3 contains 14 residues. Per the germline V gene, CDR1 is KGHSH and CDR2 is LQKENI.

V gene TRBV29-1 combines with J gene TRBJ2-1, with 11 nucleotides matching TRBD2. The CDR3 is 15 amino acids. Losses at the gene ends were 8 bases for V and 4 bases for J; bases not matched to a gene: 10. CDR1 is SQVTM and CDR2 is ANQGSEA in the germline V gene. In DNA form, the CDR3 reads TGCAGCTCTTACTCCGGGACTAGCGGTTACAATGAGCAGTTCTTC. Protein product: CSSYSGTSGYNEQFF.

This clone was found a few times. Given a much more abundant clone one base away, this may be a read error. The chain recombines TRBV4-2 with TRBJ2-5; TRBD1 or TRBD2 may be the D gene (5 bases each). V was trimmed by 4 bases and J by 3 bases, leaving 12 bases between them. This CDR3 region has 14 residues. Germline-derived CDR1 and CDR2 are LGHNA and YNFKEQ. The CDR3 sequence: CASSPGRTKETQYF. CDR3 nucleotide sequence: TGTGCCAGCAGCCCGGGACGGACAAAAGAGACCCAGTACTTC.

This clone was picked up a small number of times. Given a far larger clone just one base away, this is likely a sequencing read error. The gene calls are TRBV23-1 and TRBJ2-1; D not resolved. TRBV23-1 is labeled an ORF, and its function is uncertain. This CDR3 contains 16 residues. CDR3 loop: CARSPPSRTAYNEQFF. The CDR3 DNA follows: TGCGCCCGCAGTCCCCCCTCTAGGACCGCCTACAATGAGCAGTTCTTC.

This clone appeared a few times. This rearrangement joins TRBV5-4 to TRBJ2-5; weak D call: TRBD1 (5 bases). The CDR3 is 14 residues long. Germline V lookup: CDR1 SGHNT, CDR2 YYREEE (reference sequence). The V end lost 1 base, the J end lost 5 bases, and 12 bases lay between the germline ends. The CDR3: CASSLQSGWETQYF. DNA of the CDR3: TGTGCCAGCAGCTTGCAGTCAGGGTGGGAGACCCAGTACTTC.

The J gene is TRBJ2-3, the V gene TRBV5-6, with TRBD1 as a possible D gene (6 bases). CDR1 and CDR2 from the germline V gene are SGHDT and YYEEEE. V lost 4 bases, J lost 4 bases, and 19 bases lay in between. The CDR3 consists of 16 residues. The CDR3 sequence: CASSLPQGRSPDTQYF. In nucleotides, the CDR3 is TGTGCCAGCAGCCTACCCCAGGGGCGGAGTCCAGATACGCAGTATTTT.

This clone was seen a few times. This chain uses TRBV29-1 with TRBJ2-2, with D uncertain. This CDR3 region has 14 residues. Germline lookup yields CDR1 SQVTM and CDR2 ANQGSEA. V lost 7 bases and J lost 0, with 12 bases in between. CDR3 amino acids: CSAKRAPNTGELFF. The CDR3 DNA reads TGCAGCGCAAAACGGGCCCCGAACACCGGGGAGCTGTTTTTT.

This clone was seen a handful of times. The rearrangement uses TRBV15 and TRBJ2-1; 7 bases are shared with TRBD2. The germline CDR1 and CDR2 sequences are LNHNV and YYDKDF (reference sequence). CDR3 length: 18 residues. Trimming cost V 0 bases and J 2 bases; bases outside gene matches: 10. CDR3 amino acids: CATSRDLSAGDPYNEQFF. The CDR3 DNA sequence: TGTGCCACCAGCAGAGATTTGTCGGCGGGAGATCCCTACAATGAGCAGTTCTTC.

This clone was seen a handful of times. A much larger clonotype is one base distant, so this may be a read error. The chain uses TRBV19 and TRBJ2-7, with D tentatively TRBD1 (6 bases). The V gene lost 5 bases and the J gene lost 5 bases, with 13 bases spanning the gap. CDR3 length equals 13 residues. The germline V gene encodes CDR1 LNHDA and CDR2 SQIVND (reference sequence). The CDR3 loop reads CASSGLQGHEQYF. DNA for the CDR3: TGTGCCAGTAGTGGCCTACAGGGCCACGAGCAGTACTTC. The full variable domain, its missing parts supplied by reference TRBV19 and TRBJ2-7, is DGGITQSPKYLFRKEGQNVTLSCEQNLNHDAMYWYRQDPGQGLRLIYYSQIVNDFQKGDIAEGYSVSREKKESFPLTVTSAQKNPTAFYLCASSGLQGHEQYFGPGTRLTVT.

The CDR3 coding sequence is TGCGCCAGCAGACCGGGACTAGCGGGTTTGATCACAGATACGCAGTATTTT. This gives the protein CASRPGLAGLITDTQYF. The chain carries TRBV5-1 and TRBJ2-3, with 12 nucleotides matching TRBD2. In germline, CDR1 is SGHRS, CDR2 YFSETQ. V was clipped by 5 bases and J by 2 bases; unmatched bases: 9. The CDR3 contains 17 residues.

The rearrangement uses TRBV5-1 and TRBJ2-7; 8 bases map to TRBD1. Trimming took 3 bases from V and 6 from J; bases not matched to a gene: 2. Germline V gene data show CDR1 as SGHRS and CDR2 as YFSETQ. CDR3 length: 12 residues. CDR3 sequence: CASSSTGGEQYF. CDR3 coding DNA: TGCGCCAGCAGCTCAACAGGGGGCGAGCAGTACTTC.

This clone has only a few counts. This chain joins TRBV30 and TRBJ2-7, with D possibly matching TRBD2 (6 bases). CDR1 is GTSNPN, CDR2 SVGIG, per germline (reference sequence). The ends were cut back, 3 bases at V and 3 bases at J, with 9 bases in the middle. This CDR3 has 12 residues. The CDR3 DNA is TGTGCCTGGAGACGGGACTTCTACGAGCAGTACTTC. Encoded protein: CAWRRDFYEQYF.

The chain uses TRBV15 and TRBJ2-7; 8 bases line up with TRBD2. This CDR3 contains 16 residues. V lost 1 base to trimming and J lost 4 bases; unmatched junction nucleotides: 9. Germline assignment: CDR1 LNHNV and CDR2 YYDKDF (reference sequence). CDR3 sequence: CATSRALAGNGYEQYF. Here the CDR3 DNA reads TGTGCCACCAGCAGAGCCTTAGCGGGAAACGGTTACGAGCAGTACTTC. Full variable domain (remainder filled in from reference TRBV15 and TRBJ2-7): DAMVIQNPRYQVTQFGKPVTLSCSQTLNHNVMYWYQQKSSQAPKLLFHYYDKDFNNEADTPDNFQSRRPNTSFCFLDIRSPGLGDTAMYLCATSRALAGNGYEQYFGPGTRLTVT.

V is TRBV7-3 and J is TRBJ2-7; the D gene is possibly TRBD2 (6 bases). In germline, CDR1 is SGHTA, CDR2 FQGTGA. The CDR3 sequence is 15 residues long. Trimming took off 3 bases at V and 4 bases at J, with 16 bases between the two ends. The CDR3, as DNA: TGTGCCAGCAGCTTTACAGGAGGGCTGATTTACGAGCAGTACTTC. Translating it yields CASSFTGGLIYEQYF.

At least ten counts were recorded for this clone. The chain combines TRBV9 with TRBJ2-7, with TRBD2 matching over 9 bases. With 2 bases clipped from V and 3 bases from J, the junction kept 3 bases outside the gene matches. The CDR3 runs to 14 residues. Per the germline V gene, CDR1 is SGDLS and CDR2 is YYNGEE. The CDR3 bases are TGTGCCAGCAGCGTGGGTAGCGGGAGCTACGAGCAGTACTTC. Translated, it gives CASSVGSGSYEQYF.

This clone was detected many times. The V and J genes are TRBV7-2 and TRBJ2-1; D not resolved. The CDR3 has 13 amino acids. Germline V gene sequence: CDR1 SGHTA, CDR2 FQGNSA. V lost 1 base to trimming and J lost 9 bases, with 10 bases between them. The CDR3 region has the DNA TGTGCCAGCAGCTTAGGAACCCCCCCTGAGCAGTTCTTC. This gives the protein CASSLGTPPEQFF.

In this sample, this clone turned up a few times. The V call is TRBV7-9, the J call TRBJ2-5; 9 bases fit TRBD1. The CDR3 has 13 amino acids. V lost 4 bases to trimming and J lost 5 bases; unmatched junction nucleotides: 2. Germline CDR1 is SEHNR and CDR2 is FQNEAQ (reference sequence). CDR3 protein: CASSWDRAETQYF. The CDR3 nucleotides are TGTGCCAGCAGCTGGGACAGGGCGGAGACCCAGTACTTC.

The table lists this clone with a few counts. This chain links TRBV30 with TRBJ2-3; TRBD2 is a possible D gene (5 bases). The germline V gene encodes CDR1 GTSNPN and CDR2 SVGIG (reference sequence). The CDR3 runs 14 residues. V lost 2 bases to trimming and J lost 2 bases, with 11 bases between them. The chain's CDR3 is CAWSSDWVTDTQYF. The CDR3 DNA reads as TGTGCCTGGAGTTCGGACTGGGTCACAGATACGCAGTATTTT. The full variable domain, rest sourced from reference TRBV30 and TRBJ2-3, is SQTIHQWPATLVQPVGSPLSLECTVEGTSNPNLYWYRQAAGRGLQLLFYSVGIGQISSEVPQNLSASRPQDRQFILSSKKLLLSDSGFYLCAWSSDWVTDTQYFGPGTRLTVL.

This clone turned up a few times. The V and J genes are TRBV5-1 and TRBJ1-3; a possible D gene is TRBD1 (6 bases). The germline V gene has CDR1 SGHRS and CDR2 YFSETQ. V was cut by 1 base and J by 0 bases, with 17 bases left in between. The CDR3 has 18 amino acids. The CDR3 region has the DNA TGCGCCAGCAGCTTGTCAGCTCAGACAGGCTTCTCTGGAAACACCATATATTTT. The encoded protein is CASSLSAQTGFSGNTIYF.

This clone was found a few times. Germline and junction disagree at one end, which may indicate a read error. The rearrangement joins TRBV7-7 to TRBJ1-1, with a possible D match to TRBD1 (5 bases). Germline CDR1 is SSHAT and CDR2 is FNYEAQ (reference sequence). The CDR3 length is 13 residues. The DNA of the CDR3 is TGTGCTAGCAGCATCAGGGAGGACACTGAAGCTTTCTTT. Its protein is CASSIREDTEAFF.

This rearrangement joins TRBV5-1 to TRBJ2-5, with TRBD2 as a possible D gene (6 bases). The DNA end is a closer match to TRBJ2-7, so the J assignment may be wrong. The germline CDR1 and CDR2 sequences are SGHRS and YFSETQ. The CDR3 is made up of 14 amino acids. The CDR3: CASSGTGVVYEQYF. The CDR3 bases are TGCGCCAGCAGCGGGACGGGAGTCGTCTACGAGCAGTACTTC.